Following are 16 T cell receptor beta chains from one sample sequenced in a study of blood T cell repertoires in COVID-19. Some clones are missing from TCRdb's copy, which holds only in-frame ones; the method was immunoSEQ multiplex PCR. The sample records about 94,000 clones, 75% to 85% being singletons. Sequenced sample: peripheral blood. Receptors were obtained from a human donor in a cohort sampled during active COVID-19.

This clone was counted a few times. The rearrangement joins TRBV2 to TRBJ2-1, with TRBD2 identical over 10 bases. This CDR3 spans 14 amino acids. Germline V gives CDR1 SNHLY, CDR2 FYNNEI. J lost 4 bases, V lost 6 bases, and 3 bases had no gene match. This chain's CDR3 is CASSLTSGYNEQFF. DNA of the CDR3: TGTGCCAGCAGCTTGACTAGCGGGTACAATGAGCAGTTCTTC.

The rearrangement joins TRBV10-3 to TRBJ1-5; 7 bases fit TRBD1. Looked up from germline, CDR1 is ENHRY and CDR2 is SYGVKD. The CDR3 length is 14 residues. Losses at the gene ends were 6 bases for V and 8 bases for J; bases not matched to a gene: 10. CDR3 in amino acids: CAISRDRLFEPQHF. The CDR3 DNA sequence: TGTGCCATCAGCCGGGACAGACTTTTTGAGCCCCAGCATTTT.

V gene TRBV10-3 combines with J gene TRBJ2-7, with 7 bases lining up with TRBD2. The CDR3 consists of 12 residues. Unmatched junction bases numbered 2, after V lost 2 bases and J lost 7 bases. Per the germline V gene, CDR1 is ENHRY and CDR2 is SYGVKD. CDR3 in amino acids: CAISEGRGEQYF. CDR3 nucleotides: TGTGCCATCAGTGAGGGGCGGGGGGAGCAGTACTTC.

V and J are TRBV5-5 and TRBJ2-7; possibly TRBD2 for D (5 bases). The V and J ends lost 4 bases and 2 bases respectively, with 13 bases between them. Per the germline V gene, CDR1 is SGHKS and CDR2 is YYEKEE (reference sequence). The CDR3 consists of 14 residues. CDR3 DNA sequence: TGTGCCAGCAGCCGAATACTAGGTACCTACGAGCAGTACTTC. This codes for CASSRILGTYEQYF.

The CDR3 loop reads CASSPLAMGETQYF. In nucleotides, the CDR3 is TGTGCCAGCTCACCACTAGCTATGGGTGAGACCCAGTACTTC. The V and J genes are TRBV18 and TRBJ2-5; D gene unclear. The CDR3 spans 14 residues. Germline V gene sequence: CDR1 KGHSH, CDR2 LQKENI. V was pared by 1 base and J by 5 bases, with 11 bases between.

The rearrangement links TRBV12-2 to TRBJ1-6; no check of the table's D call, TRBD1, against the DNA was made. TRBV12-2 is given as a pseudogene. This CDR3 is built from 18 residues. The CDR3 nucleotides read TGTGCAAGTCGCTTAGGGCAGGCGACCTACTCCTATAATTCACCCCTCCACTTT. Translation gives CASRLGQATYSYNSPLHF.

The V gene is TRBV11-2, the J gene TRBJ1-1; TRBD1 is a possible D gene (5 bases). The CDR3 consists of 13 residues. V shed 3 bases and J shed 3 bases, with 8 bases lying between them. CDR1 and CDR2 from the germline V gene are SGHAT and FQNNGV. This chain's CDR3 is CASSFTGDTEAFF. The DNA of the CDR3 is TGTGCCAGCAGCTTTACGGGGGACACTGAAGCTTTCTTT. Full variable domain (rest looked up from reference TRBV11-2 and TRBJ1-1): EAGVAQSPRYKIIEKRQSVAFWCNPISGHATLYWYQQILGQGPKLLIQFQNNGVVDDSQLPKDRFSAERLKGVDSTLKIQPAKLEDSAVYLCASSFTGDTEAFFGQGTRLTVV.

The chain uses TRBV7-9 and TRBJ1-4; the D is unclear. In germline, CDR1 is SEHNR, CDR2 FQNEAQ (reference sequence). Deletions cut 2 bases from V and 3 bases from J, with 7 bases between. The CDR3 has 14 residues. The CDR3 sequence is CASSLNSANEKLFF. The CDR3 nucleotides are TGTGCCAGCAGCTTAAATTCCGCTAATGAAAAACTGTTTTTT. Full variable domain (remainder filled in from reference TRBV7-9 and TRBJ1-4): DTGVSQNPRHKITKRGQNVTFRCDPISEHNRLYWYRQTLGQGPEFLTYFQNEAQLEKSRLLSDRFSAERPKGSFSTLEIQRTEQGDSAMYLCASSLNSANEKLFFGSGTQLSVL.

CDR3 sequence reads: CASSLTSAGTSGTYSYEQYF. CDR3 coding DNA: TGTGCCAGCAGCTTAACGAGCGCCGGGACTAGCGGGACCTACTCCTACGAGCAGTACTTC. V is TRBV7-8 and J is TRBJ2-7, with 13 bases aligning to TRBD2. The V segment lost 2 bases and the J segment 0 bases; nucleotides outside the gene matches: 13. The CDR3 length is 20 residues. Germline-derived CDR1 and CDR2 are SGHVS and FQNEAQ.

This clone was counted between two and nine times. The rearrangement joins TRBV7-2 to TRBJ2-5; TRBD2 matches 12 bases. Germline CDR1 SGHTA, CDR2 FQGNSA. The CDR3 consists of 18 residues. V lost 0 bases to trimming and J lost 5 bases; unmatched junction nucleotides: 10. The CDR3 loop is CASSLALGLAGGSETQYF. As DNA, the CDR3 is TGTGCCAGCAGCTTAGCGCTAGGTCTAGCGGGAGGGTCGGAGACCCAGTACTTC. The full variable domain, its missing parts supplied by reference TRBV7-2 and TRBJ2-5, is GAGVSQSPSNKVTEKGKDVELRCDPISGHTALYWYRQSLGQGLEFLIYFQGNSAPDKSGLPSDRFSAERTGGSVSTLTIQRTQQEDSAVYLCASSLALGLAGGSETQYFGPGTRLLVL.

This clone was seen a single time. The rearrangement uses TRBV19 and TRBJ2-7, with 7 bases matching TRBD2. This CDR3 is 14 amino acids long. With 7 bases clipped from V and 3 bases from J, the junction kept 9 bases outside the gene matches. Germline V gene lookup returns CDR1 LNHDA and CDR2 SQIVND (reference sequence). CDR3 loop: CASKFRGRDYEQYF. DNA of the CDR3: TGTGCCAGTAAGTTCCGGGGGAGGGACTACGAGCAGTACTTC.

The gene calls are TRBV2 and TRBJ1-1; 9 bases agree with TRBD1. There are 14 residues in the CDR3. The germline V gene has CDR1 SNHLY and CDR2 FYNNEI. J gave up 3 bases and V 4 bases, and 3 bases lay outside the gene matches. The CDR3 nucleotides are TGTGCCAGCAGTGGGGACAGGGTGGACACTGAAGCTTTCTTT. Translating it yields CASSGDRVDTEAFF.

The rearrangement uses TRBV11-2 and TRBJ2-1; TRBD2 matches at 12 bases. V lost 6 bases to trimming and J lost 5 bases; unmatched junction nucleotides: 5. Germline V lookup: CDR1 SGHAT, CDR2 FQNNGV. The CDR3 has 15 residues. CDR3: CASSPSGRVNNEQFF. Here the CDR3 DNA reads TGTGCCAGCAGTCCTAGCGGGAGGGTTAACAATGAGCAGTTCTTC.

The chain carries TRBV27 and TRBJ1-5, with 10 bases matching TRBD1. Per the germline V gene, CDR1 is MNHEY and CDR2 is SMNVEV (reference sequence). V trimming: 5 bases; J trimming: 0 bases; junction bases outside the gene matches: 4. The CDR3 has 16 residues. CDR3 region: CASSRQGAHSNQPQHF. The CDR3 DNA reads TGTGCCAGCAGTAGACAGGGGGCGCATAGCAATCAGCCCCAGCATTTT.

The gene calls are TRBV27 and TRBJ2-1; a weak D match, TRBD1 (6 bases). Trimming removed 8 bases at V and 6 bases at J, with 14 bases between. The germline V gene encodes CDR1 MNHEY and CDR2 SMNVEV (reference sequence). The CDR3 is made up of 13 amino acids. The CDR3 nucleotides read TGTGCCAGCGGCCTACAGGGAAGCAATGAGCAGTTCTTC. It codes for CASGLQGSNEQFF.

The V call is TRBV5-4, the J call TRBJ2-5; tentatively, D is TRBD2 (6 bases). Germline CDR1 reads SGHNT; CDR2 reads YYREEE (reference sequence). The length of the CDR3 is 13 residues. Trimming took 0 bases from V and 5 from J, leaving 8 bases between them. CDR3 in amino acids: CASSLAAGETQYF. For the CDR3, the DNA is TGTGCCAGCAGCTTGGCGGCGGGGGAGACCCAGTACTTC.